This T cell receptor (beta chain) was recorded in a study of T cells in localized non-small cell lung cancer (dated by TCRdb to about 2020). Broadly, across the study: Comparing tumors with uninvolved tumor-adjacent lungs, the study looked at the T cell repertoires of over 200 patients with early-stage NSCLC. All 230 or so NSCLC patients in the cohort were treatment-naive and had localized lung tumors that were resected. A mean age of approximately 66 years was recorded for the NSCLC patients, of whom more than 120 were male and more than 95 were female.

The paper's findings and limits, for the study overall: The highest T cell clonality was observed in uninvolved tumor-adjacent lung, where clonality exceeded that of tumor, suggesting that antigenic responses were more focused in uninvolved tumor-adjacent lung. Because the study design was exploratory, TCR variables were selected using unadjusted p-values without false-discovery rate correction. A median of around 50 of the top 100 tumor clones turned up in the paired uninvolved adjacent lung, and fewer than 35 of those clones also ranked among the top 100 of that same adjacent lung. Higher T cell density in blood was associated with longer overall survival, whereas higher clonality in adjacent lung was associated with shorter survival. Because multi-region tumor sequencing was not done, intratumor heterogeneity could not be ruled out.

The immunoSEQ Assay was used to sequence TCR beta CDR3 regions from DNA. The original methods were these. To compute T cell density, TCR beta template counts were normalized to usable DNA, which was estimated by amplifying housekeeping genes. The preseqR package was used to estimate richness by extrapolating to 400,000 templates for PBMC samples and to 120,000 templates for tissue samples. Clonality was calculated as one minus Pielou's evenness. To identify tissue-enriched TCRs, differential abundance testing was run on productive amino-acid clonotypes with a minimum total count of 5 and an alpha of 0.1. Repertoire overlap between compartments was quantified with the Jaccard Index and Morisita Overlap Index. GLIPH grouped TCR beta CDR3s together with public tetramer-defined viral CDR3s, and a viral motif had to include at least three viral sequences and also show V-gene enrichment. TCRdb took over this immuneACCESS table, retaining in-frame rearrangements with V and J assigned. Such tables are incomplete; in checked studies, under half of the missing clones stem from an unresolved V gene, and the remainder is unexplained. Clone size and V and J calls were adopted from that table, with D and trimming inferred from the DNA. This sample is represented by under 95,000 clones; more than 70% of them were singletons. Approximately 9.6% of the sample goes to the ten largest clones.

Reading from cysteine to phenylalanine, the CDR3 counts 15 amino acids. Of the read, only the CDR3 DNA is kept; its 45 bases are in frame from base 1. For CDR1 and CDR2, the germline V gene (reference sequence) lists LNHDA and SQIVND. V lost 2 bases and J lost 4 bases, and the count of bases not matched to a germline gene is 3. At diagnosis, peripheral blood, uninvolved tumor-adjacent lung and tumor were collected and were preserved as a mix of fresh-frozen and FFPE material. For TCR repertoire profiling, the blood samples were analyzed as peripheral blood mononuclear cells. As regards this clone: Its antigen is still unknown. Base-call qualities are not available, and no considerably larger clone is one nucleotide away.

The chain is encoded by TRBV19 joined to TRBJ2-7; 12 nucleotides in the junction match TRBD2. The sequencing used peripheral blood, collected before any cancer treatment. The clonotype originates from a female donor older than 55 with stage I lung adenocarcinoma. At the DNA level, the sequence is TGTGCCAGTAGTATAAGAGGGACTAGCGGGTACGAGCAGTACTTC. The translation is CASSIRGTSGYEQYF.